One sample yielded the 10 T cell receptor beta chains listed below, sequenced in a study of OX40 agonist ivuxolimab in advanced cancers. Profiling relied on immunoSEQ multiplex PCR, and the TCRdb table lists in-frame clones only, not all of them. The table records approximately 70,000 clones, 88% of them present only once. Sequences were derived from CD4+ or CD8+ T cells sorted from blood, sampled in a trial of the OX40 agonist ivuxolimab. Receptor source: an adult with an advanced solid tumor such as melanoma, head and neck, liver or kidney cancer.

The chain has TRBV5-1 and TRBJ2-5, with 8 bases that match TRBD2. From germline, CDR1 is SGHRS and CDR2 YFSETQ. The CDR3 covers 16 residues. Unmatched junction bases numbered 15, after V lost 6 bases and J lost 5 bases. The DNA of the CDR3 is TGCGCCAGCAACCTCGGAAGTAGCGGGGAGGGGGAGACCCAGTACTTC. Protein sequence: CASNLGSSGEGETQYF.

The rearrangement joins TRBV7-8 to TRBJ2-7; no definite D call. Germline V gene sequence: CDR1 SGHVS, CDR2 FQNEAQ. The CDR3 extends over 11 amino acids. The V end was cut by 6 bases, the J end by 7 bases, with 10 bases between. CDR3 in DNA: TGTGCCAGCAGTCCGACCTGGGAGCAGTACTTC. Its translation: CASSPTWEQYF.

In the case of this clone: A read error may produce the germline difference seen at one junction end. DNA of the CDR3: TGTGCCAGCAGTTTGGCGGGACCCACAGATACGCAGTATTTT. It yields the protein CASSLAGPTDTQYF. The chain has TRBV5-4 and TRBJ2-3, with D perhaps matching TRBD2 (6 bases). This CDR3 is 14 amino acids long. The germline CDR1 and CDR2 sequences are SGHNT and YYREEE (reference sequence). The full variable domain, its missing parts supplied by reference TRBV5-4 and TRBJ2-3, is ETGVTQSPTHLIKTRGQQVTLRCSSQSGHNTVSWYQQALGQGPQFIFQYYREEENGRGNFPPRFSGLQFPNYSSELNVNALELDDSALYLCASSLAGPTDTQYFGPGTRLTVL.

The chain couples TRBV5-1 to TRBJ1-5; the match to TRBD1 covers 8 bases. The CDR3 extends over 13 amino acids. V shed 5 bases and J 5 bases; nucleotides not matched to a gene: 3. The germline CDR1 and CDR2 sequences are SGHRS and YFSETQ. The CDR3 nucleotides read TGCGCCAGCAGGAAGGACAGGGATCAGCCCCAGCATTTT. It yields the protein CASRKDRDQPQHF.

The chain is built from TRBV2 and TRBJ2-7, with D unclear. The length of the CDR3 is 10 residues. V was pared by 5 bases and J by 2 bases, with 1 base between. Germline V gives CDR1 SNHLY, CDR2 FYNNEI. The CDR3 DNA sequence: TGTGCCAGCAGTACCTACGAGCAGTACTTC. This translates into CASSTYEQYF.

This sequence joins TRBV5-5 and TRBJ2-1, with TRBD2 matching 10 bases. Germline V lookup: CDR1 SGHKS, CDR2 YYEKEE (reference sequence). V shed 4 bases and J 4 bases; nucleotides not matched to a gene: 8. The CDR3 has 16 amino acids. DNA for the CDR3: TGTGCCAGCAGCCGTACTAGCGGGATTTCTTACAATGAGCAGTTCTTC. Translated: CASSRTSGISYNEQFF. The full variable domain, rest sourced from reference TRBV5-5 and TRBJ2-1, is DAGVTQSPTHLIKTRGQQVTLRCSPISGHKSVSWYQQVLGQGPQFIFQYYEKEERGRGNFPDRFSARQFPNYSSELNVNALLLGDSALYLCASSRTSGISYNEQFFGPGTRLTVL.

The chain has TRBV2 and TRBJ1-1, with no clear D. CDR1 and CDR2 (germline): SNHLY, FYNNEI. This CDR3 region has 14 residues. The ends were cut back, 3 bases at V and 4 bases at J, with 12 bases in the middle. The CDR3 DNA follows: TGTGCCAGCAGTGACTTGGTGGTCGGCACTGAAGCTTTCTTT. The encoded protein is CASSDLVVGTEAFF.

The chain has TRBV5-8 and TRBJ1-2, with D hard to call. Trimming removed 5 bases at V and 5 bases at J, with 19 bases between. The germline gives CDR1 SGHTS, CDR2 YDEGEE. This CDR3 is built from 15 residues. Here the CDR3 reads CASSRSVLSGYGYTF. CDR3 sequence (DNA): TGTGCCAGCAGTCGTTCAGTCCTCTCTGGTTATGGCTACACCTTC.

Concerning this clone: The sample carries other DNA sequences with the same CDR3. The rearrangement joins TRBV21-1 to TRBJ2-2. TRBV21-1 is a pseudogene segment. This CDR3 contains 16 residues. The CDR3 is CASSKDGKGRTGELFF. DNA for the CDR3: TGTGCCAGCAGCAAAGATGGTAAAGGCCGCACCGGGGAGCTGTTTTTT.

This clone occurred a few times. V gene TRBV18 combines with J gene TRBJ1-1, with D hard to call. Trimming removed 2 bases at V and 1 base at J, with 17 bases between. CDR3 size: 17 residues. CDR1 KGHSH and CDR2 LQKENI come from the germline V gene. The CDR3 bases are TGTGCCAGCTCACCATCGATGGAGTGGGATTGGAACACTGAAGCTTTCTTT. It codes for CASSPSMEWDWNTEAFF.